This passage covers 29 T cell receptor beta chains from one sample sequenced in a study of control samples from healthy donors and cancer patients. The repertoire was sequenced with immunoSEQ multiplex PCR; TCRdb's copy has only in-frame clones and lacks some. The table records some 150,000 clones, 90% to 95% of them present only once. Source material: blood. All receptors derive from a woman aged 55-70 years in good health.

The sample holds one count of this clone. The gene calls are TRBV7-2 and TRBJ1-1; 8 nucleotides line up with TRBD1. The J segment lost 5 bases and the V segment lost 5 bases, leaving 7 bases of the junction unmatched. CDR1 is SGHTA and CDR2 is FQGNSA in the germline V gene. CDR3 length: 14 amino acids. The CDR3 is CASSPLDRETEAFF. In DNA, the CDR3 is TGTGCCAGCAGCCCGCTGGACAGGGAGACTGAAGCTTTCTTT.

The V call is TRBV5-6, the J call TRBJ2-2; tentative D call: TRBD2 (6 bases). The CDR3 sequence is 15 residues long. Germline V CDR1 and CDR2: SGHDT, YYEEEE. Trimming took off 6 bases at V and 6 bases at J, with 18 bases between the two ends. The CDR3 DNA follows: TGTGCCAGCAATTGGGGTTATAGCGGTTCCGGGGAGCTGTTTTTT. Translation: CASNWGYSGSGELFF.

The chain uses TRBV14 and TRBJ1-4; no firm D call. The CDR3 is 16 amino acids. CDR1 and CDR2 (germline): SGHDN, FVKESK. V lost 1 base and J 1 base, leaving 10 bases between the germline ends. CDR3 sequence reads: CASSQGVILTNEKLFF. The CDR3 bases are TGTGCCAGCAGCCAAGGAGTGATCTTAACTAATGAAAAACTGTTTTTT.

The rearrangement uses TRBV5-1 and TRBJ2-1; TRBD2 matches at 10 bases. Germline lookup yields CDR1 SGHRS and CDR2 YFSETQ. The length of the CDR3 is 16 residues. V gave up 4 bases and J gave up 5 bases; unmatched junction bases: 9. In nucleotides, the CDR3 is TGCGCCAGCAGCCCGTTAGCGGGGGGCCCCCACAATGAGCAGTTCTTC. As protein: CASSPLAGGPHNEQFF.

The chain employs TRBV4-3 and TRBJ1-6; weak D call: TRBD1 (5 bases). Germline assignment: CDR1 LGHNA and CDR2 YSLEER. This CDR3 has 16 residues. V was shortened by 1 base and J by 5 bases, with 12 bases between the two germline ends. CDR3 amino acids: CASSQGQVGDNSPLHF. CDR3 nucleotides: TGCGCCAGCAGCCAAGGCCAAGTAGGGGATAATTCACCCCTCCACTTT.

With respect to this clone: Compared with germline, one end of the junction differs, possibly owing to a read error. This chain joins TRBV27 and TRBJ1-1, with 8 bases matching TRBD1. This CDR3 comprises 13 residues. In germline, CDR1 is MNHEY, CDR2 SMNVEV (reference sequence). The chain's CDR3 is CASSSQDREGASW. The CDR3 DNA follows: TGTGCCAGCAGTTCGCAGGACAGGGAGGGGGCTTCTTGG.

In DNA form, the CDR3 reads TGTGCCATCAGGGAACCCACGGACACCTTAAACACTGAAGCTTTCTTT. Translated: CAIREPTDTLNTEAFF. The V and J genes are TRBV10-3 and TRBJ1-1, with a tentative D call TRBD1 (5 bases). V lost 6 bases and J lost 2, with 19 bases in between. Germline loops: CDR1 ENHRY, CDR2 SYGVKD. The CDR3 length is 16 residues.

CDR3 DNA: TGCGCCAGCAGCTCCCGGGGACAGGGGCCCCTGGGCTTCTACGAGCAGTACTTC. It is translated as CASSSRGQGPLGFYEQYF. The chain has TRBV5-1 and TRBJ2-7, with 10 bases matching TRBD1. From germline, CDR1 is SGHRS and CDR2 YFSETQ. The V segment lost 3 bases and the J segment 3 bases; nucleotides outside the gene matches: 15. The CDR3 loop spans 18 amino acids.

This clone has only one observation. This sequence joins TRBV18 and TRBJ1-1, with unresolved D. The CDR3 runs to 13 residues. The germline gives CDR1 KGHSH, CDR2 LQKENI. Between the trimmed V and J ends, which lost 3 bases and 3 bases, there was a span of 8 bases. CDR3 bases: TGTGCCAGCTCACCCATCGAGGACACTGAAGCTTTCTTT. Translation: CASSPIEDTEAFF.

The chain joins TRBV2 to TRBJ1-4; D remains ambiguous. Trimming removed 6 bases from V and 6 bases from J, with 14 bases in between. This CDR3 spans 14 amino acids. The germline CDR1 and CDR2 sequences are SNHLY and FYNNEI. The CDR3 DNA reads TGTGCCAGCAGAGACCCCTGGTCTTATGAAAAACTGTTTTTT. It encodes CASRDPWSYEKLFF.

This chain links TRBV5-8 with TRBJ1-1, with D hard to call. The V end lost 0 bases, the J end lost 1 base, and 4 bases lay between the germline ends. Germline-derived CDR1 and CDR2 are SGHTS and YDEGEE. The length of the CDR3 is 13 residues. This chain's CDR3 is CASSLAANTEAFF. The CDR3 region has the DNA TGTGCCAGCAGCTTGGCGGCGAACACTGAAGCTTTCTTT.

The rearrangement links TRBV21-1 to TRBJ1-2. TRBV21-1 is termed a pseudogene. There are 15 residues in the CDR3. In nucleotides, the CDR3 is TGTGCCAGCAGCAAAGATGGGGGATCGGGCTATGGCTACACCTTC. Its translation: CASSKDGGSGYGYTF.

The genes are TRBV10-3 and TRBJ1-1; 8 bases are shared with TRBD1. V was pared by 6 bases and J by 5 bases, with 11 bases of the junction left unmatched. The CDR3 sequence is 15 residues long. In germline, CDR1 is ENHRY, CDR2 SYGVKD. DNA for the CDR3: TGTGCCATCAGCCAAGGACAGGGCATTGGAACTGAAGCTTTCTTT. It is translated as CAISQGQGIGTEAFF.

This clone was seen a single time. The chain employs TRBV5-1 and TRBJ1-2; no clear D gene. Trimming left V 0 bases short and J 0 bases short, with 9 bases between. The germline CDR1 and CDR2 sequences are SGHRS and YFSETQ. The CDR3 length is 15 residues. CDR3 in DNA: TGCGCCAGCAGCTTGGGACTTGTAGCTAACTATGGCTACACCTTC. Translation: CASSLGLVANYGYTF. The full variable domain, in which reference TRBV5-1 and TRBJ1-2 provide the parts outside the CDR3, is KAGVTQTPRYLIKTRGQQVTLSCSPISGHRSVSWYQQTPGQGLQFLFEYFSETQRNKGNFPGRFSGRQFSNSRSEMNVSTLELGDSALYLCASSLGLVANYGYTFGSGTRLTVV.

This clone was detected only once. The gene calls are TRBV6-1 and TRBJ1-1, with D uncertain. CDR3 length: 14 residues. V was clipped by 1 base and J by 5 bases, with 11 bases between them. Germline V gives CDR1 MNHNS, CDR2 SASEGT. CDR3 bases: TGTGCCAGCAGTGAAGTACGAGGGTGGACTGAAGCTTTCTTT. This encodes CASSEVRGWTEAFF.

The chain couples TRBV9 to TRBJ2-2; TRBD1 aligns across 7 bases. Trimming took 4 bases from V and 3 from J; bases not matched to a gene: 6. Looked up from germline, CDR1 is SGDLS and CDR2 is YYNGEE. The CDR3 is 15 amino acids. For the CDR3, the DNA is TGTGCCAGCAGCATCGGGACAGTACACACCGGGGAGCTGTTTTTT. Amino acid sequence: CASSIGTVHTGELFF.

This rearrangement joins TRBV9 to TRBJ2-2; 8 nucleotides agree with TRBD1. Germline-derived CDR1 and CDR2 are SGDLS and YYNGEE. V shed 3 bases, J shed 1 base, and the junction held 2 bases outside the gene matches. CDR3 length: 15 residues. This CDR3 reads CASSEDRENTGELFF. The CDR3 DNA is TGTGCCAGCAGCGAGGACAGGGAGAACACCGGGGAGCTGTTTTTT.

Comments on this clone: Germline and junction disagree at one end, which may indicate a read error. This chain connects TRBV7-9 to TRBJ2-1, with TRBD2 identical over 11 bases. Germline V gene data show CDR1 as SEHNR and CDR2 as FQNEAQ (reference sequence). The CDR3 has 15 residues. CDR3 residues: CASRLAGGPVHEQFF. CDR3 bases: TGTGCCAGCAGATTAGCGGGGGGGCCGGTCCATGAGCAGTTCTTC. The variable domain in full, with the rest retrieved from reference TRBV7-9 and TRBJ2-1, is DTGVSQNPRHKITKRGQNVTFRCDPISEHNRLYWYRQTLGQGPEFLTYFQNEAQLEKSRLLSDRFSAERPKGSFSTLEIQRTEQGDSAMYLCASRLAGGPVHEQFFGPGTRLTVL.

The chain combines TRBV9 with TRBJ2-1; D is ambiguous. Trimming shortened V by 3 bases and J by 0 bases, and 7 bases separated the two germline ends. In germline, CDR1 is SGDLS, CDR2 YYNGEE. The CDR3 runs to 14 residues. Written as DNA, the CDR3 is TGTGCCAGCAGCGGGGTGATCTCCTACAATGAGCAGTTCTTC. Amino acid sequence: CASSGVISYNEQFF. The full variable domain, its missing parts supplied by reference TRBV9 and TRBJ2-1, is DSGVTQTPKHLITATGQRVTLRCSPRSGDLSVYWYQQSLDQGLQFLIQYYNGEERAKGNILERFSAQQFPDLHSELNLSSLELGDSALYFCASSGVISYNEQFFGPGTRLTVL.

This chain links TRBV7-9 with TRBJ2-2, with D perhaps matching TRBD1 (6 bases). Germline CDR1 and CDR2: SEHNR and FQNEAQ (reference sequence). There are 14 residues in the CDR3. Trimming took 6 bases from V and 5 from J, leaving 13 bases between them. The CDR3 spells CASRSTGLTGELFF. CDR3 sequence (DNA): TGTGCCAGCAGATCCACAGGGTTAACCGGGGAGCTGTTTTTT.

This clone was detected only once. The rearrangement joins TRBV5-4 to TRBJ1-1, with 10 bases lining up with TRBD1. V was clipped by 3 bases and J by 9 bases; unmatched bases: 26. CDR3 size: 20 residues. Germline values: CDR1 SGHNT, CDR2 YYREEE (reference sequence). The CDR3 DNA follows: TGTGCCAGCAGCTCGCTACACTTGGGACAGGGGTTCGGGGGAGACGAGAAAGCTTTCTTT. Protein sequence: CASSSLHLGQGFGGDEKAFF.

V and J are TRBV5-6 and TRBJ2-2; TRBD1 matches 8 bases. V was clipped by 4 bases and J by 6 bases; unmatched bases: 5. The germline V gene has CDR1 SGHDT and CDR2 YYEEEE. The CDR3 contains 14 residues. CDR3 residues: CASSDTGGSGELFF. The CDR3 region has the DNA TGTGCCAGCAGCGATACAGGGGGTTCCGGGGAGCTGTTTTTT.

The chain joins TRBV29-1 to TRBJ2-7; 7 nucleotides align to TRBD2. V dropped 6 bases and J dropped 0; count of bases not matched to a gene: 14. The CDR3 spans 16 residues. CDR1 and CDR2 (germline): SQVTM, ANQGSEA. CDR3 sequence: CSVVTGGDVGSYEQYF. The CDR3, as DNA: TGCAGCGTGGTAACTGGGGGGGATGTAGGCTCCTACGAGCAGTACTTC.

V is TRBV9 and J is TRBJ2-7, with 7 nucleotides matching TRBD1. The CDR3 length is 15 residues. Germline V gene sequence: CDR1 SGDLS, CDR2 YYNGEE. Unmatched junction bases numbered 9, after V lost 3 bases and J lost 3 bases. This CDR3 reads CASSGGPGGIYEQYF. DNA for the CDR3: TGTGCCAGCAGCGGAGGCCCAGGGGGAATCTACGAGCAGTACTTC. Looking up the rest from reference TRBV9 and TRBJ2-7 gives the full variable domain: DSGVTQTPKHLITATGQRVTLRCSPRSGDLSVYWYQQSLDQGLQFLIQYYNGEERAKGNILERFSAQQFPDLHSELNLSSLELGDSALYFCASSGGPGGIYEQYFGPGTRLTVT.

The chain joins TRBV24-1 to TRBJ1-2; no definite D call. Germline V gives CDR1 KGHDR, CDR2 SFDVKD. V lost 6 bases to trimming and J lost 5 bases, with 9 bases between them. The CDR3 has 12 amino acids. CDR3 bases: TGTGCCACCAGTCACCCGAAATATGGCTACACCTTC. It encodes CATSHPKYGYTF.

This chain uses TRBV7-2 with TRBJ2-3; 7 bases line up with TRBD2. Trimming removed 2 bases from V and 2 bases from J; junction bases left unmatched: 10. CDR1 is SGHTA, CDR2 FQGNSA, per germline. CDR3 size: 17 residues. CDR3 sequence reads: CASSLSPLRGITDTQYF. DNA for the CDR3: TGTGCCAGCAGCTTAAGTCCCCTGCGGGGGATCACAGATACGCAGTATTTT.

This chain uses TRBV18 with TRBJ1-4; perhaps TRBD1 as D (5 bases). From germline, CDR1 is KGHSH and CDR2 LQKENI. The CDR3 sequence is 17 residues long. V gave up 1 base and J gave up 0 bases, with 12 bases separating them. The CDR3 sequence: CASSPRGGDATNEKLFF. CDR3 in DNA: TGTGCCAGCTCACCACGGGGAGGGGATGCAACTAATGAAAAACTGTTTTTT.

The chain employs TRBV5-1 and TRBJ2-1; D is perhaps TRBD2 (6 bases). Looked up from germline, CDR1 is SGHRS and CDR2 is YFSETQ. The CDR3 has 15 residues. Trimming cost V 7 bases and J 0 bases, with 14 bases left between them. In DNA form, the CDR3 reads TGCGCCAGCGGGGGGTTAAGAAGCTCCTACAATGAGCAGTTCTTC. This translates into CASGGLRSSYNEQFF.

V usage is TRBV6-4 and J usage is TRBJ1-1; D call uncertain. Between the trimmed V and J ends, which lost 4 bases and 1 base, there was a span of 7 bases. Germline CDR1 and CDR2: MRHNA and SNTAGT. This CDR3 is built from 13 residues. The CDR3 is CASSGTENTEAFF. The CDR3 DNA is TGTGCCAGCAGTGGCACAGAGAACACTGAAGCTTTCTTT.